Following are 21 T cell receptor beta chains from one sample sequenced in a study of cytomegalovirus exposure and HLA in healthy donors. With 60 Vbeta and 13 Jbeta primers, the PCR was carried out. The table came from immunoSEQ multiplex PCR; TCRdb's copy has only in-frame clones and leaves some out. The sample lists around 200,000 clones; around 64% were seen once. Input material: PBMCs. The receptors were sampled from a man aged 40-49 years in good health and CMV-seropositive.

The chain couples TRBV6-6 to TRBJ2-7, with D perhaps TRBD2 (7 bases). The V end lost 5 bases, the J end lost 7 bases, and 21 bases lay between the germline ends. The CDR3 is made up of 15 amino acids. Looked up from germline, CDR1 is MNHNY and CDR2 is SVGAGI (reference sequence). DNA for the CDR3: TGTGCCAGCAGTACCGCGGGGGCCTCTTCAGGTGAGCAGTACTTC. Protein sequence: CASSTAGASSGEQYF.

In DNA, the CDR3 is TGTGCCAGCAGTGAGGAGCAGGGGCTTGGCTACACCTTC. Residues: CASSEEQGLGYTF. The J gene is TRBJ1-2, the V gene TRBV6-4, with TRBD1 as a possible D gene (6 bases). Per the germline V gene, CDR1 is MRHNA and CDR2 is SNTAGT. CDR3 length: 13 amino acids. Trimming cost V 3 bases and J 7 bases, with 12 bases left between them.

This clone turned up a few times. The chain uses TRBV5-4 and TRBJ2-7; TRBD2 matches 7 bases. Germline V gene data show CDR1 as SGHNT and CDR2 as YYREEE (reference sequence). This CDR3 has 15 amino acids. V lost 0 bases and J lost 2; bases outside the gene matches: 5. The CDR3 loop is CASSLGGGQAYEQYF. CDR3 sequence (DNA): TGTGCCAGCAGCTTGGGGGGAGGGCAGGCCTACGAGCAGTACTTC.

As DNA, the CDR3 is TGTGCCAGCAGTTATACGGGGTATGGCTACACCTTC. This codes for CASSYTGYGYTF. The gene calls are TRBV6-6 and TRBJ1-2; D is ambiguous. With 3 bases removed from V and 5 bases from J, the gap between germline ends came to 7 bases. The CDR3 totals 12 residues. The germline gives CDR1 MNHNY, CDR2 SVGAGI (reference sequence).

The chain joins TRBV4-2 to TRBJ2-7, with TRBD2 identical over 11 bases. Germline assignment: CDR1 LGHNA and CDR2 YNFKEQ. The V and J ends lost 0 bases and 5 bases, in that order; junction bases with no gene match: 12. This CDR3 is built from 18 residues. CDR3 residues: CASSQEIAGGPFFHEQYF. CDR3 nucleotide sequence: TGTGCCAGCAGCCAAGAGATAGCGGGGGGGCCGTTTTTCCACGAGCAGTACTTC.

The V and J genes are TRBV27 and TRBJ2-7, with D possibly being TRBD1 (6 bases). This CDR3 region has 15 residues. V dropped 5 bases and J dropped 9 bases, with 23 bases sitting between them. Germline V gene sequence: CDR1 MNHEY, CDR2 SMNVEV (reference sequence). The CDR3 DNA reads as TGTGCCAGCAGTCCCCGGACAGACTCTCCCAATGGGCAGTACTTC. Encoded protein: CASSPRTDSPNGQYF.

CDR3 in DNA: TGCGCCGGCCGGGACTTCTTTCTTGGAGTAAGCAATGAGCAGTTCTTC. Protein sequence: CAGRDFFLGVSNEQFF. This rearrangement joins TRBV10-1 to TRBJ2-1, with a tentative D call TRBD2 (6 bases). Trimming removed 11 bases at V and 6 bases at J, with 26 bases between. Germline CDR1 is WNHNN and CDR2 is SYGVQD (reference sequence). This CDR3 is built from 16 residues.

This clone turned up a few times. This chain connects TRBV9 to TRBJ2-5; 10 bases fit TRBD1. The DNA end is more similar to TRBJ2-7, so the J call may be wrong. CDR1 and CDR2 from the germline V gene are SGDLS and YYNGEE. The CDR3 is made up of 15 amino acids. The CDR3 spells CASSVRAGTGDEQYF. CDR3 DNA sequence: TGTGCCAGCAGCGTAAGAGCCGGGACAGGGGACGAGCAGTACTTC.

The chain is built from TRBV5-4 and TRBJ1-1, with a weak D call TRBD1 (5 bases). Germline loops: CDR1 SGHNT, CDR2 YYREEE (reference sequence). The CDR3 runs 15 residues. Trimming stripped 1 base from V and 3 bases from J, with 13 bases between. As DNA, the CDR3 is TGTGCCAGCAGCTTGCCGGGGCGGGGGGACACTGAAGCTTTCTTT. Translating it yields CASSLPGRGDTEAFF.

The chain is built from TRBV9 and TRBJ2-2; D unresolved. The CDR3 totals 15 residues. CDR1 and CDR2 from the germline V gene are SGDLS and YYNGEE. Between the trimmed V and J ends, which lost 3 bases and 1 base, there was a span of 10 bases. CDR3 bases: TGTGCCAGCAGCGCGGGTTACCGGAACACCGGGGAGCTGTTTTTT. The encoded protein is CASSAGYRNTGELFF.

The V call is TRBV7-2, the J call TRBJ1-2; D call uncertain. The CDR3 has 13 residues. Per the germline V gene, CDR1 is SGHTA and CDR2 is FQGNSA. V gave up 3 bases and J gave up 4 bases, with 9 bases separating them. CDR3 nucleotide sequence: TGTGCCAGCAGCTTTGGCCCTTCCTATGGCTACACCTTC. It encodes CASSFGPSYGYTF.

V gene TRBV5-1 combines with J gene TRBJ1-1; 8 nucleotides line up with TRBD1. The length of the CDR3 is 14 residues. Germline V lookup: CDR1 SGHRS, CDR2 YFSETQ. V trimming: 3 bases; J trimming: 7 bases; junction bases outside the gene matches: 8. CDR3 bases: TGCGCCAGCAGCTGGCAGGGGGCGCAGGGTGAAGCTTTCTTT. Protein: CASSWQGAQGEAFF.

This clone was observed a handful of times. V gene TRBV18 combines with J gene TRBJ1-2; D is perhaps TRBD1 (5 bases). Per germline, CDR1 KGHSH and CDR2 LQKENI. Trimming cost V 0 bases and J 8 bases, with 19 bases left between them. The length of the CDR3 is 16 residues. As DNA, the CDR3 is TGTGCCAGCTCACCACCGGGATCAGGGAATCGGTGGGGCTACACCTTC. Translated: CASSPPGSGNRWGYTF.

The V gene is TRBV6-1, the J gene TRBJ2-7, with D tentatively TRBD1 (6 bases). CDR3 length: 13 amino acids. From germline, CDR1 is MNHNS and CDR2 SASEGT. V was cut by 6 bases and J by 4 bases, with 13 bases left in between. Written as DNA, the CDR3 is TGTGCCAGCAGGGCCAGGGGAGTATACGAGCAGTACTTC. The encoded protein is CASRARGVYEQYF.

The chain combines TRBV6-6 with TRBJ1-2, with D possibly being TRBD1 (5 bases). Germline CDR1 MNHNY, CDR2 SVGAGI (reference sequence). The length of the CDR3 is 13 residues. The V gene lost 6 bases and the J gene lost 3 bases, with 11 bases spanning the gap. Here the CDR3 DNA reads TGTGCCAGCAGCGGAGGGGCCGACTATGGCTACACCTTC. Encoded protein: CASSGGADYGYTF.

V gene TRBV6-5 combines with J gene TRBJ2-1; 7 bases fit TRBD2. The CDR3 spans 13 residues. After removal of 4 bases from V and 9 bases from J, the junction contained 6 bases not matched to a gene. Germline V gives CDR1 MNHEY, CDR2 SVGAGI. The CDR3 protein is CASSSASGVEQFF. CDR3 DNA: TGTGCCAGCAGTTCAGCAAGCGGGGTTGAGCAGTTCTTC.

The chain employs TRBV2 and TRBJ2-7; 10 bases map to TRBD1. V lost 5 bases and J lost 3; bases outside the gene matches: 1. Germline CDR1 reads SNHLY; CDR2 reads FYNNEI. CDR3 length equals 13 residues. The CDR3 coding sequence is TGTGCCAGCAGTCGGGACAGGGGCTACGAGCAGTACTTC. This translates into CASSRDRGYEQYF.

The chain joins TRBV9 to TRBJ1-6; 10 bases fit TRBD1. J gave up 9 bases and V 2 bases, and 11 bases lay outside the gene matches. The CDR3 length is 17 residues. Germline CDR1 SGDLS, CDR2 YYNGEE. As DNA, the CDR3 is TGTGCCAGCAGCGTCCTCCCTACCGGGACAGGGGTTTCACCCCTCCACTTT. Translation: CASSVLPTGTGVSPLHF. Combining the CDR3 with reference TRBV9 and TRBJ1-6 gives the whole variable domain DSGVTQTPKHLITATGQRVTLRCSPRSGDLSVYWYQQSLDQGLQFLIQYYNGEERAKGNILERFSAQQFPDLHSELNLSSLELGDSALYFCASSVLPTGTGVSPLHFGNGTRLTVT.

This chain joins TRBV4-2 and TRBJ2-3; possibly TRBD1 for D (6 bases). With 0 bases removed from V and 2 bases from J, the gap between germline ends came to 12 bases. This CDR3 has 16 residues. CDR1 LGHNA and CDR2 YNFKEQ come from the germline V gene. The CDR3 loop is CASSQEGGRITDTQYF. DNA of the CDR3: TGTGCCAGCAGCCAAGAAGGGGGTAGGATCACAGATACGCAGTATTTT.

This sequence joins TRBV7-8 and TRBJ2-2; 8 bases line up with TRBD2. The CDR3 is 16 residues long. Germline V gene sequence: CDR1 SGHVS, CDR2 FQNEAQ. The J segment lost 2 bases and the V segment lost 2 bases, leaving 4 bases of the junction unmatched. In DNA, the CDR3 is TGTGCCAGCAGCTTACGGGGGGGGGCCAACACCGGGGAGCTGTTTTTT. As protein: CASSLRGGANTGELFF.

The V and J genes are TRBV19 and TRBJ1-1, with 7 bases identical to TRBD1. The CDR3 contains 12 residues. CDR1 is LNHDA and CDR2 is SQIVND in the germline V gene (reference sequence). The junction had 5 bases not matched to a gene; V was cut back by 2 bases and J by 11 bases. DNA of the CDR3: TGTGCCAGTAGTATAACAGGGGACGCGGCTTTCTTT. It specifies CASSITGDAAFF.